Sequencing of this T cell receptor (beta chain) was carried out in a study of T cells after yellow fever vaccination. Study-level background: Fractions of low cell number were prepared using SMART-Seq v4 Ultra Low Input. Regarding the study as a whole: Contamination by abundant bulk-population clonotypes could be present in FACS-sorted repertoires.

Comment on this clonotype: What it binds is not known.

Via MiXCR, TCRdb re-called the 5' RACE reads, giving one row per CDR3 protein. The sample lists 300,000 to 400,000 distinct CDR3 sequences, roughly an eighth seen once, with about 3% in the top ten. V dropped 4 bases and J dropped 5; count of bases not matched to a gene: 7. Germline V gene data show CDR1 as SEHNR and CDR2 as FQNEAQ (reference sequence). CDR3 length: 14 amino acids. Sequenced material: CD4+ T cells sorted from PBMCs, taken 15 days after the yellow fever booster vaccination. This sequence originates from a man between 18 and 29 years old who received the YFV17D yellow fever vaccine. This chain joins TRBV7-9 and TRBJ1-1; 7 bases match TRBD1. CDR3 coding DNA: TGTGCCAGCAGCTCCCAAAGGGGGCGGACTGAAGCTTTCTTT. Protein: CASSSQRGRTEAFF.